The sequence of this T cell receptor (beta chain) was determined in a study of blood T cells in healthy people across ages. Germline V lookup: CDR1 SGDLS, CDR2 YYNGEE. V was cut by 3 bases and J by 4 bases, with 16 bases left in between. This CDR3 is built from 15 residues. A second roughly 6 to 12 cycle PCR used barcoded and J-beta primers. TCRdb re-called the 5' RACE reads through MiXCR, storing one row per CDR3 protein. The sample comprises about 570,000 distinct CDR3 sequences, approximately 30% of which are singletons, and roughly 20% rests with the top ten. Sequenced input: blood. The rearrangement uses TRBV9 and TRBJ1-2, with D maybe TRBD1 (6 bases). The receptor's source is a woman in her 70s in good health. The CDR3 nucleotides read TGTGCCAGCAGCGGCCGCAACAGGGAAAGCTATGGCTACACCTTC. It is translated as CASSGRNRESYGYTF.